These T cell receptor beta chains were read from a single sample in a study of chemoradiotherapy in HPV16-positive cancers. Sequencing was performed with immunoSEQ multiplex PCR; in TCRdb, only in-frame clones are kept and a portion is missing. The sample carries around 30,000 clones, 89% recorded once. This specimen consisted of blood, obtained from a patient who underwent chemoradiotherapy. The source is a human donor with HPV-associated anogenital cancer. The CDR3 runs from the conserved cysteine through the conserved F or W. D genes are given only for firm matches. For some rows the clone size is stated as once, few or many, or as a class when expanded; others skip it.

D,V,J,size,CDR3,DNA
-,TRBV12-5,TRBJ2-7,once,CASGLMIYEQYF,TGTGCTAGTGGTTTGATGATCTACGAGCAGTACTTC
-,TRBV5-4,TRBJ1-2,-,CASSLLGADTSYTF,TGTGCCAGCAGCTTGCTGGGGGCGGACACGAGCTACACCTTC
-,TRBV5-1,TRBJ1-6,few,CASSLSLGNMNSPLHF,TGCGCCAGCAGCTTAAGTTTAGGAAACATGAATTCACCCCTCCACTTT
-,TRBV7-8,TRBJ1-5,-,CASSVRSNQPQHF,TGTGCCAGCAGCGTAAGGAGCAATCAGCCCCAGCATTTT
-,TRBV2,TRBJ1-1,-,CASKGPPLNTEAFF,TGTGCCAGCAAGGGACCGCCCCTGAACACTGAAGCTTTCTTT
-,TRBV5-1,TRBJ2-1,-,CASRLVTTRRGEQFF,TGCGCCAGCAGACTCGTGACTACCCGCCGTGGTGAGCAGTTCTTC
-,TRBV19,TRBJ2-1,-,CASSISPQGRGGLSSYNEQFF,TGTGCCAGTAGTATAAGTCCCCAGGGCAGGGGGGGGTTAAGCTCCTACAATGAGCAGTTCTTC
-,TRBV30,TRBJ2-5,-,CAWTYPPGPETQYF,TGTGCCTGGACGTACCCCCCAGGGCCGGAGACCCAGTACTTC
TRBD1,TRBV9,TRBJ2-3,-,CASIPGTGIGTDTQYF,TGTGCCAGCATCCCCGGGACAGGGATCGGAACAGATACGCAGTATTTT
-,TRBV6-6,TRBJ2-2,-,CASSRPGELFF,TGTGCCAGCAGTCGACCCGGGGAGCTGTTTTTT
TRBD1,TRBV9,TRBJ1-1,-,CASSAGTGNTEAFF,TGTGCCAGCAGCGCCGGGACAGGGAACACTGAAGCTTTCTTT
-,TRBV6-1,TRBJ1-2,-,CASNEVGNYGYTF,TGTGCCAGCAATGAAGTAGGGAACTATGGCTACACCTTC
-,TRBV7-2,TRBJ2-7,-,CASSLGGAEISEQYF,TGTGCCAGCAGCTTAGGCGGGGCGGAGATCTCCGAGCAGTACTTC
TRBD1,TRBV5-1,TRBJ2-4,-,CASSLVTGLAKNIQYF,TGCGCCAGCAGCTTGGTGACAGGGTTAGCCAAAAACATTCAGTACTTC
-,TRBV14,TRBJ1-4,-,CASSQERSANEKLFF,TGTGCCAGCAGCCAAGAGAGGTCAGCTAATGAAAAACTGTTTTTT
-,TRBV30,TRBJ2-7,-,CAWSVGGGGYEQYF,TGTGCCTGGAGTGTTGGGGGGGGCGGCTACGAGCAGTACTTC
-,TRBV11-2,TRBJ2-7,few,CASSLDLVTGAYEQYF,TGTGCCAGCAGCTTAGATCTGGTGACTGGGGCCTACGAGCAGTACTTC
TRBD1,TRBV6-6,TRBJ1-1,-,CASSSPGQGTEAFF,TGTGCCAGCAGTTCCCCGGGACAGGGGACTGAAGCTTTCTTT
-,TRBV6-1,TRBJ1-3,-,CASSESRALVGNTIYF,TGTGCCAGCAGTGAGTCCCGGGCCCTGGTGGGAAACACCATATATTTT
TRBD1,TRBV5-4,TRBJ2-5,-,CASSSPRDRVQETQYF,TGTGCCAGCAGCTCCCCAAGAGACAGGGTTCAAGAGACCCAGTACTTC
-,TRBV19,TRBJ2-4,-,CASSMPGGAKNIQYF,TGTGCCAGTAGTATGCCAGGAGGGGCCAAAAACATTCAGTACTTC
-,TRBV9,TRBJ1-3,-,CASRPGSGNTIYF,TGTGCCAGCCGCCCGGGCTCTGGAAACACCATATATTTT
-,TRBV5-1,TRBJ2-1,-,CASSLLRDEQFF,TGCGCCAGCAGCTTGCTCCGGGATGAGCAGTTCTTC
-,TRBV5-1,TRBJ2-2,once,CASSRDVGELFF,TGCGCCAGCAGCAGGGACGTCGGGGAGCTGTTTTTT
-,TRBV19,TRBJ2-6,once,CASSINLSGANVLTF,TGTGCCAGTAGTATCAACCTATCTGGGGCCAACGTCCTGACTTTC
-,TRBV6-5,TRBJ1-2,-,CASSYSGGLSNYGYTF,TGTGCCAGCAGTTACTCGGGCGGGCTCTCTAACTATGGCTACACCTTC
-,TRBV5-8,TRBJ1-6,-,CASSSGRTFNSPLHF,TGTGCCAGCAGCTCGGGACGGACGTTTAATTCACCCCTCCACTTT